This T cell receptor beta chain comes out of a study of identical twins. A single record per CDR3 protein comes from TCRdb applying MiXCR to the 5' RACE reads. The sample has under 350,000 distinct CDR3 sequences; 8.5% to 9.5% are singletons. Overall study results and limits: Twins' excess sharing was less marked for out-of-frame beta sequences. Invariant cells of the MAIT and iNKT types might have partly distorted the zero-insertion analyses.

This clonotype was recorded at least ten times. Its antigen is not known. The ends were cut back, 4 bases at V and 1 base at J, with 11 bases in the middle. The CDR3 covers 14 residues. Germline values: CDR1 SEHNR, CDR2 FQNEAQ (reference sequence). The same specimen was also included in a second study, on yellow fever vaccine responses in identical twins.

The sequence was obtained from a woman under 30 in good health. Sequencing input: CD8+ T cells sorted from blood. J is TRBJ2-7 and V is TRBV7-9, with a weak D call TRBD1 (6 bases). The DNA of the CDR3 is TGTGCCAGCAGCTCTCCAACAGGGTCCTACGAGCAGTACTTC. It codes for CASSSPTGSYEQYF.